This T cell receptor (beta chain) derives from a study of cytomegalovirus exposure and HLA in healthy donors. The PCR contained 60 Vbeta and 13 Jbeta primers. Assay used: immunoSEQ multiplex PCR; TCRdb lists only in-frame clones, some missing. Altogether some 90,000 clones are present, around 80% being singletons, with the ten largest covering approximately 2.6%. On this clone: As yet, its antigen is unknown.

Study outcomes and limitations: With later analysis, a missense DCLRE1C variant became linked to TCR beta V- and J-gene trimming.

Germline lookup yields CDR1 SQVTM and CDR2 ANQGSEA. V trimming: 6 bases; J trimming: 4 bases; junction bases outside the gene matches: 7. There are 15 residues in the CDR3. The gene calls are TRBV29-1 and TRBJ2-2, with TRBD1 matching over 11 bases. The material sequenced was PBMCs. This TCR derives from a man aged 25 to 40 in good health and CMV-seronegative. CDR3 residues: CSVADRGRGTGELFF. CDR3 DNA sequence: TGCAGCGTCGCGGACAGGGGGCGAGGCACCGGGGAGCTGTTTTTT.